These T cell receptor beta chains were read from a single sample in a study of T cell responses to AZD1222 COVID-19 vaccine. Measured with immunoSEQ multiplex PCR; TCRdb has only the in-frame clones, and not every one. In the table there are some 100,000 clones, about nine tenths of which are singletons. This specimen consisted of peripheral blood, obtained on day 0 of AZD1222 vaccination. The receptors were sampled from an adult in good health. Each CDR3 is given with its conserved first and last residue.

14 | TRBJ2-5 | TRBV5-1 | CASSPGTSGETQYF
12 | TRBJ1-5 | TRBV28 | CASSWLGQPQHF
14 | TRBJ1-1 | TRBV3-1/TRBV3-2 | CASSPGPQRSEAFF
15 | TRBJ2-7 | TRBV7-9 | CASSSQQGYSGEQYF
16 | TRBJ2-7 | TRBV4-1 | CASSQDETRPYYEQYF
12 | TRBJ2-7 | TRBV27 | CASSLWGYEQYF
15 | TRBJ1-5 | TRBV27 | CASSLGTGVNQPQHF
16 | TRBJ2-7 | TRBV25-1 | CASSESSGGKLYEQYF
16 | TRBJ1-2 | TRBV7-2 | CASSFGGGRNLYGYTF
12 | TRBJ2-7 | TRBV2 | CASSERGDEQYF
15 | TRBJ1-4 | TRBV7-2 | CASSLGRRAGEKLFF
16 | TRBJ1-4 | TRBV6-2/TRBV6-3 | CASSPTPQATNEKLFF
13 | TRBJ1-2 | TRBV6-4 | CARRGADGDGYTF
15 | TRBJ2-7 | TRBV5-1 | CASSPVSGRGREQYF
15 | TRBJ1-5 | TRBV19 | CASSTRRDGDQPQHF
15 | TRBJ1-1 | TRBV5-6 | CASSSLGLSDTEAFF
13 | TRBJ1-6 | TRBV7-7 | CASSEVLGSPLHF
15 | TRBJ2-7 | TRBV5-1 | CASSAQGPSSYEQYF
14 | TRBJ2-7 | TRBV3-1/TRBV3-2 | CASSPHDKYYEQYF